These T cell receptor beta chains were read from a single sample in a study of cytomegalovirus exposure and HLA in healthy donors. The data were produced by immunoSEQ multiplex PCR, yet TCRdb's version contains in-frame clones alone and is incomplete. The table records around 65,000 clones, 75% to 85% of them present only once. Sequenced input: PBMCs. These receptors all come from a man aged 45 to 65 in good health and CMV-seropositive. Both conserved end residues are part of each CDR3. D genes are given only for firm matches. The size of a clone is reported for some rows only, either as once, few or many, or as a class for expanded clones.

j_call d_call v_call clone_size cdr3_aa cdr3_nt
TRBJ2-3 - TRBV5-1 - CASSGVPPRGTDTQYF TGCGCCAGCAGTGGTGTTCCTCCCCGGGGCACAGATACGCAGTATTTT
TRBJ2-7 - TRBV28 - CASSTTGREQYF TGTGCCAGCAGTACCACAGGGCGCGAGCAGTACTTC
TRBJ2-1 - TRBV6-1 - CASSEALRSSYNEQFF TGTGCCAGCAGTGAAGCGCTGAGGAGCTCCTACAATGAGCAGTTCTTC
TRBJ2-2 TRBD1 TRBV5-1 - CASTRQGWTGELFF TGCGCCAGCACCCGACAGGGTTGGACCGGGGAGCTGTTTTTT
TRBJ2-2 - TRBV5-1 once CARQETGELFF TGCGCCAGACAGGAAACCGGGGAGCTGTTTTTT
TRBJ2-2 - TRBV7-9 - CASSLGANTGELFF TGTGCCAGCAGTCTCGGGGCGAACACCGGGGAGCTGTTTTTT
TRBJ1-3 - TRBV7-9 - CASSRSGSGNTIYF TGTGCCAGCAGCCGAAGCGGCTCTGGAAACACCATATATTTT
TRBJ1-1 - TRBV5-1 - CASSLYMGGTEAFF TGCGCCAGCAGCTTGTATATGGGGGGCACTGAAGCTTTCTTT
TRBJ1-1 TRBD1 TRBV5-8 - CASSSRDRGVDAFF TGTGCCAGCAGCTCACGGGACAGGGGTGTGGATGCTTTCTTT
TRBJ2-7 - TRBV28 - CASRGPGAYEQYF TGTGCCAGCAGAGGACCAGGGGCCTACGAGCAGTACTTC